This passage covers 15 T cell receptor beta chains from one sample sequenced in a study of T cells after yellow fever vaccination. TCRdb itself ran the 5' RACE reads through MiXCR, one entry per CDR3 protein. The sample records some 560,000 distinct CDR3 sequences, 15% to 20% being singletons. The starting material was PBMCs, obtained 15 days after the yellow fever booster vaccination. The receptor set was obtained from a man aged 25 to 40 who received the YFV17D yellow fever vaccine.

The sample holds a few counts of this clonotype. The chain couples TRBV9 to TRBJ2-1; 11 bases match TRBD1. CDR3 length: 13 amino acids. From germline, CDR1 is SGDLS and CDR2 YYNGEE. Trimming took 2 bases from V and 13 from J; bases not matched to a gene: 5. CDR3 in DNA: TGTGCCAGCAGCGTGGGACAGGGGGGAGTCCAGTTCTTC. Its translation is CASSVGQGGVQFF.

This sequence joins TRBV6-2 or TRBV6-3 and TRBJ1-5; a weak D match, TRBD1 (5 bases). CDR1 is MNHEY and CDR2 is SVGEGT in the germline V gene. The CDR3 is made up of 12 amino acids. Trimming left V 7 bases short and J 11 bases short, with 15 bases between. Written as DNA, the CDR3 is TGTGCCAGCATCAAAGACAGTCGGGCCCAGCATTTT. Protein sequence: CASIKDSRAQHF.

The V gene is TRBV7-8, the J gene TRBJ1-1; 8 positions match TRBD1. The CDR3 runs to 16 residues. Germline CDR1 SGHVS, CDR2 FQNEAQ. With V trimmed by 5 bases and J by 2 bases, 10 bases remained unmatched. CDR3 coding DNA: TGTGCCAGCAGCCCCACACGGACAGGGATAAACACTGAAGCTTTCTTT. Translation: CASSPTRTGINTEAFF.

The genes are TRBV28 and TRBJ2-5; the D gene is possibly TRBD2 (6 bases). Germline V lookup: CDR1 MDHEN, CDR2 SYDVKM. The CDR3 loop spans 14 amino acids. The CDR3 reads CATIGSSLFETQYF. As DNA, the CDR3 is TGTGCTACCATCGGGAGTTCCCTTTTCGAGACCCAGTACTTC.

This clonotype was seen many times. V is TRBV4-3 and J is TRBJ2-5, with 9 bases that match TRBD1. The CDR3 is 15 residues long. Germline-derived CDR1 and CDR2 are LGHNA and YSLEER. V was pared by 1 base and J by 4 bases, with 4 bases of the junction left unmatched. For the CDR3, the DNA is TGCGCCAGCAGCCAAGCCACAGGGGGCGCAGAGACCCAGTACTTC. Translated: CASSQATGGAETQYF.

This clonotype was detected a few times. V usage is TRBV20-1 and J usage is TRBJ2-5; the D is unclear. From germline, CDR1 is DFQATT and CDR2 SNEGSKA (reference sequence). This CDR3 spans 15 amino acids. The germline V and J ends were trimmed by 0 bases and 0 bases, with 11 bases remaining between them. In nucleotides, the CDR3 is TGCAGTGCTAGAGATCAAAACGGAAACCAAGAGACCCAGTACTTC. Translated: CSARDQNGNQETQYF.

This clonotype was counted between two and nine times. In DNA, the CDR3 is TGCGCCAGCAGCTTGGTGTCTAGCGGGCGTTACAATGAGCAGTTCTTC. Translated: CASSLVSSGRYNEQFF. The chain carries TRBV5-1 and TRBJ2-1, with 8 nucleotides matching TRBD2. J gave up 4 bases and V 0 bases, and 6 bases lay outside the gene matches. Germline-derived CDR1 and CDR2 are SGHRS and YFSETQ. This CDR3 is 16 amino acids long.

V gene TRBV12-3 or TRBV12-4 combines with J gene TRBJ2-1; D is undetermined. V was trimmed by 7 bases and J by 6 bases, leaving 16 bases between them. The CDR3 has 14 residues. The CDR3 nucleotides read TGTGCCAGCACCGCATCCATGCCGTCCAATGAGCAGTTCTTC. It is translated as CASTASMPSNEQFF.

V is TRBV10-3 and J is TRBJ2-3, with D tentatively TRBD1 (7 bases). V lost 2 bases to trimming and J lost 5 bases, with 11 bases between them. CDR1 and CDR2 from the germline V gene are ENHRY and SYGVKD. The CDR3 covers 14 residues. In nucleotides, the CDR3 is TGTGCCATCAGTGAGGGGCGGGACAGAGATACGCAGTATTTT. The encoded protein is CAISEGRDRDTQYF.

This clonotype was seen more than once but under ten times. The chain carries TRBV5-1 and TRBJ2-3; weak D call: TRBD2 (6 bases). Germline V gene sequence: CDR1 SGHRS, CDR2 YFSETQ. V was shortened by 10 bases and J by 1 base, with 22 bases between the two germline ends. This CDR3 region has 16 residues. CDR3 in amino acids: CAGRADPEGGTDTQYF. The CDR3 region has the DNA TGCGCCGGACGAGCGGACCCGGAGGGAGGCACAGATACGCAGTATTTT. Drawing the rest from reference TRBV5-1 and TRBJ2-3, the complete variable domain is KAGVTQTPRYLIKTRGQQVTLSCSPISGHRSVSWYQQTPGQGLQFLFEYFSETQRNKGNFPGRFSGRQFSNSRSEMNVSTLELGDSALYLCAGRADPEGGTDTQYFGPGTRLTVL.

V gene TRBV20-1 combines with J gene TRBJ2-5; D may be TRBD2 (6 bases). The CDR3 contains 14 residues. The germline V gene encodes CDR1 DFQATT and CDR2 SNEGSKA (reference sequence). V gave up 5 bases and J gave up 2 bases, with 15 bases separating them. The CDR3 DNA reads as TGCAGTGCTTCGCCGGTAGCGGAACAAGAGACCCAGTACTTC. This encodes CSASPVAEQETQYF.

This clonotype has a handful of counts. The V gene is TRBV5-1, the J gene TRBJ1-5; 7 bases are a match to TRBD1. Germline loops: CDR1 SGHRS, CDR2 YFSETQ. Unmatched junction bases numbered 4, after V lost 2 bases and J lost 8 bases. The CDR3 spans 13 residues. The CDR3 is CASSFTGAEPQHF. DNA of the CDR3: TGCGCCAGCAGCTTTACAGGGGCGGAGCCCCAGCATTTT.

In this sample, this clonotype turned up a few times. V and J are TRBV6-1 and TRBJ2-7; 7 bases fit TRBD2. The germline V gene encodes CDR1 MNHNS and CDR2 SASEGT. V was clipped by 6 bases and J by 4 bases; unmatched bases: 15. The CDR3 loop spans 16 amino acids. The CDR3 spells CASSPSLAEGLYEQYF. CDR3 sequence (DNA): TGTGCCAGCAGCCCGAGTCTAGCGGAGGGGTTATACGAGCAGTACTTC.

The chain couples TRBV4-3 to TRBJ2-7; D is unresolved. The CDR3 covers 13 residues. Trimming shortened V by 1 base and J by 4 bases, and 8 bases separated the two germline ends. CDR1 and CDR2 from the germline V gene are LGHNA and YSLEER. CDR3 nucleotides: TGCGCCAGCAGCCAAGTAAAGGGATACGAGCAGTACTTC. Protein sequence: CASSQVKGYEQYF.

The chain joins TRBV6-5 to TRBJ1-1; a possible D gene is TRBD1 (5 bases). CDR3 size: 14 residues. The V end lost 5 bases, the J end lost 3 bases, and 13 bases lay between the germline ends. Germline values: CDR1 MNHEY, CDR2 SVGAGI. CDR3 nucleotides: TGTGCCAGCAGTCGCCGGGGGGGATACACTGAAGCTTTCTTT. Amino acids: CASSRRGGYTEAFF.